This T cell receptor beta chain is from a study of T cells after yellow fever vaccination. The study, taken as a whole, reports: Overall, a small share of clonotypes was seen in both CD4 and CD8 compartments. Post-booster repertoires again held most primary-vaccination clones (around 95% CD4, approximately 90% CD8).

In germline, CDR1 is MNHEY, CDR2 SMNVEV (reference sequence). V was cut by 4 bases and J by 5 bases, with 11 bases left in between. The CDR3 length is 14 residues. For this clonotype: As yet, its antigen is unknown.

TCR cDNA was made by 5'RACE template switching, adding a universal primer site and UMIs. MiXCR, run by TCRdb on the 5' RACE reads, gives a single entry per CDR3 protein. The sample carries about 74,000 distinct CDR3 sequences, more than 5.5% recorded once. The chain employs TRBV27 and TRBJ1-4, with D hard to call. Sequencing was performed on CD8+ T cells sorted from PBMCs, taken 5 days after the first yellow fever vaccination. This clonotype originated in a man aged 18 to 29 who received the YFV17D yellow fever vaccine. As DNA, the CDR3 is TGTGCCAGCAGTTCCCTATTAGGGAATGAAAAACTGTTTTTT. Translating it yields CASSSLLGNEKLFF. The full variable domain, completed using reference TRBV27 and TRBJ1-4, is EAQVTQNPRYLITVTGKKLTVTCSQNMNHEYMSWYRQDPGLGLRQIYYSMNVEVTDKGDVPEGYKVSRKEKRNFPLILESPSPNQTSLYFCASSSLLGNEKLFFGSGTQLSVL.